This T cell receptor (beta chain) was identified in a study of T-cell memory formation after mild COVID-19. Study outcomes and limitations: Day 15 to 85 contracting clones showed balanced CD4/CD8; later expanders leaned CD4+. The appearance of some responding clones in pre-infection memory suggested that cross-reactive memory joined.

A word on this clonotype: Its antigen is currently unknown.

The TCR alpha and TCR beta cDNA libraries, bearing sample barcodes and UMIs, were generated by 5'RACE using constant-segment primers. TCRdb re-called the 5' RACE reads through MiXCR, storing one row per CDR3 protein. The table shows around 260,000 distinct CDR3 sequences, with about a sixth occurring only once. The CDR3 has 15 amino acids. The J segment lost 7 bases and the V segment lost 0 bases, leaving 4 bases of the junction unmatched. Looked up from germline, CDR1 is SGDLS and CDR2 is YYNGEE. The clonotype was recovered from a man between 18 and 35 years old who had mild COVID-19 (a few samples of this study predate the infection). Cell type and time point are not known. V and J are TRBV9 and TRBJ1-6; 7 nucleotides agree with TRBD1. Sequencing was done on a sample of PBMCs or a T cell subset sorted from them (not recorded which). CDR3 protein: CASSVEQGINSPLHF. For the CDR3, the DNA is TGTGCCAGCAGCGTAGAACAGGGGATCAATTCACCCCTCCACTTT.